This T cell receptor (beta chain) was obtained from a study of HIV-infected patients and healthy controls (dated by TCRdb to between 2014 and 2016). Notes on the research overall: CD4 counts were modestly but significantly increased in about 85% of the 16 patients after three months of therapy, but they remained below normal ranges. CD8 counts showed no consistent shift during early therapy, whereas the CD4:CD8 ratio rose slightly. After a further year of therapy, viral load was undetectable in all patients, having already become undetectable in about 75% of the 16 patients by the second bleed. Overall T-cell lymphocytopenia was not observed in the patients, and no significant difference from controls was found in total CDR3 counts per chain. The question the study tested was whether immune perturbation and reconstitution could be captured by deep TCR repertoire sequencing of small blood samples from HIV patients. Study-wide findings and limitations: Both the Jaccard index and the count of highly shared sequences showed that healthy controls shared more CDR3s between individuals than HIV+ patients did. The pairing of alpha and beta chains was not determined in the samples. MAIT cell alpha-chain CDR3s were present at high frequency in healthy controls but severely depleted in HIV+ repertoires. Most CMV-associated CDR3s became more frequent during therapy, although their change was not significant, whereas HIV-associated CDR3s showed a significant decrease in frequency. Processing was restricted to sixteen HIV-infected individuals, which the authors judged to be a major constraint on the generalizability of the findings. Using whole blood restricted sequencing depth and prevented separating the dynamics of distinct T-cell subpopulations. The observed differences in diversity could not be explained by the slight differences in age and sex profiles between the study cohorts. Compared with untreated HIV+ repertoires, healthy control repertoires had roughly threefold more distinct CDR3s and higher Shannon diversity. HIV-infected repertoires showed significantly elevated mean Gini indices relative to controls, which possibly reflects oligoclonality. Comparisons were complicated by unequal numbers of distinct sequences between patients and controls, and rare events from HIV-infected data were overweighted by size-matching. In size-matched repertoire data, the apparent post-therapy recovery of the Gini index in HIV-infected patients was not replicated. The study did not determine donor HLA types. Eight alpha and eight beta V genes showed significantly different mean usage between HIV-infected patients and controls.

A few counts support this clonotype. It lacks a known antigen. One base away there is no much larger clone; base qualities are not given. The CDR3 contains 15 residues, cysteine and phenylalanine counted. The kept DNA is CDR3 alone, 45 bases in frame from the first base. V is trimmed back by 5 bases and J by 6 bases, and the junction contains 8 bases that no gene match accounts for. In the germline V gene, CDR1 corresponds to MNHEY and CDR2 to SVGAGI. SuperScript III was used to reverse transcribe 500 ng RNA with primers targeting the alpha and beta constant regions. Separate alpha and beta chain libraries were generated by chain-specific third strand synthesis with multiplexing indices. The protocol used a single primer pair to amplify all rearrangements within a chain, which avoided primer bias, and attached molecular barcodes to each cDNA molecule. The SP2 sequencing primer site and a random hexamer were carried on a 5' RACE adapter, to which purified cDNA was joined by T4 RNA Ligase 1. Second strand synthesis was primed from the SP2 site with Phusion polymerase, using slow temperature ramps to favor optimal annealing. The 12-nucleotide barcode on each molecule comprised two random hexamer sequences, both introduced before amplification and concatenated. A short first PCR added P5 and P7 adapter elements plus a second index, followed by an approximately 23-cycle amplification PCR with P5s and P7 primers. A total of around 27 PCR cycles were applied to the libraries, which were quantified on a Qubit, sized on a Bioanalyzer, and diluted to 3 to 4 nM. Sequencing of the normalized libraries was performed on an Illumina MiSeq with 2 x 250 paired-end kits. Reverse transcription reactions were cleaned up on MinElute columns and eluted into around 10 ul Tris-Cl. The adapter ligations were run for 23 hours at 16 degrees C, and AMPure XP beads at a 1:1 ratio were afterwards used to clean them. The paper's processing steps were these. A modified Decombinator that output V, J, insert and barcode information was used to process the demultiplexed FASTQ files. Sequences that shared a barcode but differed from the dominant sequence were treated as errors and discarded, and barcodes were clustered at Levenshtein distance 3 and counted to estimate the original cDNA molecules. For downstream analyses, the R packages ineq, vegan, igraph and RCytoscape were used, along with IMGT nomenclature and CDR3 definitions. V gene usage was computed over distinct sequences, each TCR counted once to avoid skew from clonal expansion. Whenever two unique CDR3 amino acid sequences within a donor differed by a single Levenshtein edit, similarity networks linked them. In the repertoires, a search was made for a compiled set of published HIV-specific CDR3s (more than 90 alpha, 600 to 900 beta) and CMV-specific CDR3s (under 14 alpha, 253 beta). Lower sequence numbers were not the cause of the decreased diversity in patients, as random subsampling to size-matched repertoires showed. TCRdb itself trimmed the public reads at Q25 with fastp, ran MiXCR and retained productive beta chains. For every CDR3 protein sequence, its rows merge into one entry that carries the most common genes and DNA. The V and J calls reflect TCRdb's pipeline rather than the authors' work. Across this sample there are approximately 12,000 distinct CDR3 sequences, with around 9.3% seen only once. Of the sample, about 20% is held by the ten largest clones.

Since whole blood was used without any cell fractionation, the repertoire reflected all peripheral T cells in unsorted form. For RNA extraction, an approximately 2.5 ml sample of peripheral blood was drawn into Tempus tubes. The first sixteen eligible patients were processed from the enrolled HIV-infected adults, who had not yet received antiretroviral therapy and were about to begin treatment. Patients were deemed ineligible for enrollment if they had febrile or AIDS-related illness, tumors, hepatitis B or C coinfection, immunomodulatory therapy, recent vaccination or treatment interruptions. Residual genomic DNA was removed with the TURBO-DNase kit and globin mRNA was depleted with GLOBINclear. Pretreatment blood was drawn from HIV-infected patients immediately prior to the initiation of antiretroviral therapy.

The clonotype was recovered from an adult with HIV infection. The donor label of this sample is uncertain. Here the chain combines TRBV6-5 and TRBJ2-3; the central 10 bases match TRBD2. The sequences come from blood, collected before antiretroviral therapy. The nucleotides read TGTGCCAGCAGTGCGAGCGGGGGGGCCTGGGATACGCAGTATTTT. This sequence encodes CASSASGGAWDTQYF.